Listed below are T cell receptor beta chains from one sample, sequenced in a study of molecular identifiers for immune sequencing clone quantification. TCRdb re-called the PCR reads with MiXCR, one entry per CDR3 protein. The repertoire includes approximately 550,000 distinct CDR3 sequences, about a quarter of them detected once, and roughly 0.79% sits in the top ten. The sample was naive CD8+ T cells from blood, with Jurkat cell RNA spiked in. Source of these receptors: a human donor in good health. Some libraries in this study had Jurkat cell RNA spiked in. Both conserved end residues are part of each CDR3. D genes are given only for firm matches. Where a row states a size, it is once, few, many or the class of an expanded clone; other rows omit it.

abundance,len,v_gene,j_gene,d_gene,CDR3nt,CDR3aa
-,16,TRBV28,TRBJ2-7,-,TGTGCCAGCAGTCCCATATCAGTGGGACTGTTCTACGCGCAGTACTTC,CASSPISVGLFYAQYF
many,18,TRBV4-1,TRBJ2-3,TRBD2,TGCGCCAGCAGCCAAGATGGGCGAGGGCCGGGGGGAATAGATACGCAGTATTTT,CASSQDGRGPGGIDTQYF
-,12,TRBV2,TRBJ1-1,-,TGTGCCAGCAGTCCACAGGCCACTGAAGCTTTCTTT,CASSPQATEAFF
-,15,TRBV27,TRBJ2-7,-,TGTGCCAGCAGTTCGCCCGCAGGGGCCTCCTACGAGCAGTACTTC,CASSSPAGASYEQYF
many,13,TRBV7-2,TRBJ1-5,-,TGTGCCAGCAGCGTCCATAGCAATCAGCCCCAGCATTTT,CASSVHSNQPQHF
many,15,TRBV20-1,TRBJ1-6,TRBD1,TGCAGTGCCCGGGACAGGGAGGAACTTGGTTCACCCCTCCACTTT,CSARDREELGSPLHF
few,17,TRBV12-3/TRBV12-4,TRBJ2-1,TRBD2,TGTGCCAGCAGCTACGACCCGACTAGCGGGGCATACAATGAGCAGTTCTTC,CASSYDPTSGAYNEQFF
few,13,TRBV4-1,TRBJ1-2,-,TGCGCCAGCAGCCAAGGCGGGGGGACGGGCTACACCTTC,CASSQGGGTGYTF
few,15,TRBV28,TRBJ2-7,TRBD2,TGTGCCAGCAGTTTATCGTCGGGAGGTTGGTACGAGCAGTACTTC,CASSLSSGGWYEQYF
-,19,TRBV20-1,TRBJ2-5,TRBD2,TGCAGTGCTAGAGATATCGCGGGGGGCGTACCCGGGGTCCAAGAGGCCCAGTACTTC,CSARDIAGGVPGVQEAQYF
few,16,TRBV27,TRBJ2-3,TRBD2,TGTGCCAGCAGTTCCCTACTAGCGGGAAGGACAGATACGCAGTATTTT,CASSSLLAGRTDTQYF
-,17,TRBV28,TRBJ2-2,TRBD1,TGTGCCAGCAGTTTCCTGGGACAGGGGAACCCACCCGGGGAGCTGTTTTTT,CASSFLGQGNPPGELFF
-,14,TRBV6-5,TRBJ2-7,-,TGTGCCAGCAGTTACGACAGTATCACCTACGAGCAGTACTTC,CASSYDSITYEQYF
-,15,TRBV25-1,TRBJ2-1,-,TGTGCCAGCAGTGAATTTGGCAGGAGCCACAATGAGCAGTTCTTC,CASSEFGRSHNEQFF
-,15,TRBV10-3,TRBJ2-3,TRBD2,TGTGCCATCAGTGGAATGCTAGCGGACACAGATACGCAGTATTTT,CAISGMLADTDTQYF
-,16,TRBV5-6,TRBJ1-1,-,TGTGCCAGCAGCTTGGGGAGGGTAGCCGAGAACACTGAAGCTTTCTTT,CASSLGRVAENTEAFF
many,15,TRBV25-1,TRBJ2-5,-,TGTGCCAGCAGTGACCCCGGAGGGGTCCCAGAGACCCAGTACTTC,CASSDPGGVPETQYF
-,13,TRBV7-8,TRBJ1-5,-,TGTGCCAGCAGCCTATCCGGCCCCCCGCCCCCGCATTTT,CASSLSGPPPPHF
few,14,TRBV6-2/TRBV6-3,TRBJ2-7,TRBD2,TGTGCCAGCAGTTACGGTGTAGCGGGTTACGAGCAGTACTTC,CASSYGVAGYEQYF
few,16,TRBV6-2/TRBV6-3,TRBJ2-7,TRBD1,TGTGCCAGCAATACCATCTTTGGGACAGTTGGGTACGAGCAGTACTTC,CASNTIFGTVGYEQYF
-,15,TRBV12-3/TRBV12-4,TRBJ2-3,TRBD1,TGTGCCAGCAGTTTGGCGCAGGGGGCAAGAGATACGCAGTATTTT,CASSLAQGARDTQYF
-,16,TRBV28,TRBJ1-4,-,TGTGCCAGCAGTTTTGTTGTTTCGGCGGCCGATGAAAAACTGTTTTTT,CASSFVVSAADEKLFF
many,19,TRBV4-3,TRBJ1-4,-,TGCGCCAGCAGCCAAGATCGGGGCGGGTTGGGCGCAACTAATGAAAAACTGTTTTTT,CASSQDRGGLGATNEKLFF
-,15,TRBV6-5,TRBJ2-2,TRBD2,TGTGCCAGCAGTTTAGCGGGAGAGGGTACCGGGGAGCTGTTTTTT,CASSLAGEGTGELFF
-,17,TRBV3-1,TRBJ2-1,TRBD2,TGTGCCAGCAGCCAACTAGCGGGGGGGGGCTCCTACAATGAGCAGTTCTTC,CASSQLAGGGSYNEQFF
few,14,TRBV24-1,TRBJ2-3,-,TGTGCCACCCGGGAGGGGGCCCACACAGATACGCAGTATTTT,CATREGAHTDTQYF
many,13,TRBV7-2,TRBJ2-7,-,TGTGCCAGCAGCTTACCTCTCTCCTACGAGCAGTACTTC,CASSLPLSYEQYF
few,15,TRBV29-1,TRBJ2-7,TRBD2,TGCAGCGTAGAAATCACTAGCGAGCCGTCCTACGAGCAGTACTTC,CSVEITSEPSYEQYF